The rows below give T cell receptor beta chains drawn from one sample of a study of T-cell memory formation after mild COVID-19. TCRdb called the 5' RACE reads again in MiXCR, with one record for every CDR3 protein. The table records some 130,000 distinct CDR3 sequences, about a sixth of them present only once. Material for sequencing was PBMCs or a T cell subset sorted from them (not recorded which). These receptors all come from an adult woman who had mild COVID-19 (a few samples of this study predate the infection). Cell type and time point are not known. Each CDR3 is given with its conserved first and last residue. D genes are given only for firm matches. Expanded clones get a size class; other rows say once, few or many, or leave the size out.

j_call | clone_size | d_call | v_call | cdr3_aa | cdr3_nt
TRBJ2-7 | . | . | TRBV7-2 | CASSLVQPRWWGEQYF | TGTGCCAGCAGCTTAGTACAGCCTCGCTGGTGGGGTGAGCAGTACTTC
TRBJ1-1 | few | TRBD1 | TRBV5-1 | CASSFLDRGNMNTEAFF | TGCGCCAGCAGCTTTCTTGACAGGGGGAATATGAACACTGAAGCTTTCTTT
TRBJ2-1 | few | TRBD1 | TRBV19 | CASRGTGVNEQFF | TGTGCCAGTAGGGGTACAGGGGTGAATGAGCAGTTCTTC
TRBJ2-2 | . | . | TRBV12-3/TRBV12-4 | CASSLEYGEPRNTGELFF | TGTGCCAGCAGTTTGGAGTATGGGGAGCCTAGAAACACCGGGGAGCTGTTTTTT
TRBJ2-3 | . | TRBD1 | TRBV18 | CASSPWTGEADTQYF | TGTGCCAGCTCTCCCTGGACAGGGGAGGCAGATACGCAGTATTTT
TRBJ2-6 | few | . | TRBV6-5 | CASIAPGANVLTF | TGTGCCAGCATTGCACCTGGGGCCAACGTCCTGACTTTC
TRBJ1-2 | few | . | TRBV5-4 | CASSAGTLGYGYTF | TGTGCCAGCAGCGCTGGGACACTTGGATATGGCTACACCTTC
TRBJ2-3 | . | . | TRBV9 | CASSARGRGPRLGTDTQYF | TGTGCCAGCAGCGCGCGAGGCAGGGGCCCGCGGTTGGGCACAGATACGCAGTATTTT
TRBJ2-1 | few | . | TRBV7-7 | CASSLGAGDYNEQFF | TGTGCTAGCAGCTTAGGAGCGGGTGATTACAATGAGCAGTTCTTC
TRBJ2-7 | few | . | TRBV6-2/TRBV6-3 | CASSYQTLIEQYF | TGTGCCAGCAGTTACCAAACGTTGATCGAGCAGTACTTC
TRBJ1-4 | . | . | TRBV7-9 | CASSLGGGSEKLFF | TGTGCCAGCAGCTTAGGTGGAGGGAGCGAAAAACTGTTTTTT
TRBJ2-1 | few | . | TRBV19 | CASSPVASSYNEQFF | TGTGCCAGTAGTCCTGTTGCGAGCTCCTACAATGAGCAGTTCTTC
TRBJ2-7 | . | TRBD1 | TRBV5-1 | CASSSPGTGDYEQYF | TGCGCCAGCAGCTCACCCGGGACAGGGGACTACGAGCAGTACTTC
TRBJ1-1 | . | . | TRBV19 | CASRMGNTEAFF | TGTGCCAGTAGAATGGGGAACACTGAAGCTTTCTTT
TRBJ2-7 | . | . | TRBV6-5 | CASSGRGIVYEQYF | TGTGCCAGCAGTGGTAGGGGTATTGTCTACGAGCAGTACTTC
TRBJ1-1 | few | . | TRBV7-9 | CASSLERGQNTEAFF | TGTGCCAGCAGCTTGGAGAGGGGCCAGAACACTGAAGCTTTCTTT
TRBJ1-2 | few | . | TRBV18 | CASSFEDRGLNGYTF | TGTGCCAGCTCATTCGAGGATCGGGGGCTCAATGGCTACACCTTC
TRBJ2-1 | . | TRBD1 | TRBV7-6 | CAVGPGQGFHNEQFF | TGTGCCGTGGGTCCGGGACAGGGTTTCCACAATGAGCAGTTCTTC
TRBJ2-7 | few | TRBD1 | TRBV5-1 | CASSKTGQGTYEQYF | TGCGCCAGCAGCAAGACGGGACAGGGGACCTACGAGCAGTACTTC
TRBJ1-1 | many | TRBD1 | TRBV29-1 | CSVAGQETNPNTEAFF | TGCAGCGTTGCTGGACAGGAAACTAATCCGAACACTGAAGCTTTCTTT
TRBJ1-5 | . | . | TRBV7-6 | CASSLHNQPQHF | TGTGCCAGCAGCTTACACAATCAGCCCCAGCATTTT
TRBJ1-1 | . | . | TRBV7-3 | CASSLNTGMDEAFF | TGTGCCAGCAGCTTAAATACAGGGATGGATGAAGCTTTCTTT
TRBJ1-1 | . | TRBD1 | TRBV5-6 | CASSQGQVSEAFF | TGTGCCAGCAGCCAGGGACAGGTATCTGAAGCTTTCTTT
TRBJ2-1 | many | TRBD2 | TRBV5-6 | CASSAGTREFF | TGTGCCAGCAGCGCCGGGACTAGGGAGTTCTTC
TRBJ2-1 | few | TRBD2 | TRBV5-1 | CASSSEPISGGKGRAFF | TGCGCCAGCAGCTCGGAACCCATTTCGGGAGGGAAAGGACGTGCGTTCTTC
TRBJ1-2 | once | . | TRBV11-2 | CASSLEGERYTF | TGTGCCAGCAGCTTAGAGGGGGAGCGCTACACCTTC
TRBJ2-1 | . | . | TRBV29-1 | CSVEGPDSYNEQFF | TGCAGCGTTGAAGGGCCGGACTCCTACAATGAGCAGTTCTTC
TRBJ2-1 | few | TRBD2 | TRBV20-1 | CSAREAGGPEQFF | TGCAGTGCTAGAGAAGCGGGGGGACCAGAGCAGTTCTTC
TRBJ1-2 | . | . | TRBV14 | CASSQDEAAPDYGYTF | TGTGCCAGCAGCCAAGACGAGGCAGCCCCTGACTATGGCTACACCTTC
TRBJ1-1 | . | . | TRBV6-5 | CASSFYSVRVAVGTEAFF | TGTGCCAGCAGTTTTTATAGCGTACGGGTAGCTGTCGGGACTGAAGCTTTCTTT
TRBJ2-1 | . | . | TRBV5-4 | CASSPLGGEYNEQFF | TGTGCCAGCAGTCCTCTAGGGGGTGAATACAATGAGCAGTTCTTC
TRBJ2-1 | . | . | TRBV5-1 | CASSSQGPYNEQFF | TGCGCCAGCAGCTCCCAGGGACCTTACAATGAGCAGTTCTTC
TRBJ1-1 | few | . | TRBV6-5 | CASSFRGADTEAFF | TGTGCCAGCAGTTTCCGGGGTGCCGACACTGAAGCTTTCTTT
TRBJ1-1 | . | . | TRBV25-1 | CASSESLGPDTEAFF | TGTGCCAGCAGTGAATCTCTGGGGCCTGACACTGAAGCTTTCTTT
TRBJ2-3 | few | . | TRBV29-1 | CSVEDRETVTSTDTQYF | TGCAGCGTTGAAGATAGGGAGACCGTGACTAGCACAGATACGCAGTATTTT